Presented here are 27 T cell receptor beta chains from one specimen sequenced in a study of T cell repertoires in cytomegalovirus infection. Their target antigens are unknown. Each CDR3 protein is one row after TCRdb ran MiXCR on the reads. The repertoire includes roughly 920,000 distinct CDR3 sequences, more than 25% of them detected once, and over 12% sits in the top ten. The specimen was cultured CD8+ T cells from PBMCs, collected from culture after CMV antigen stimulation. Source of these receptors: a human donor in good health (CMV status not recorded). Some clones in this sample may be carry-over from other donors' samples.

This clonotype appeared a few times. The chain is built from TRBV6-6 and TRBJ2-5, with 10 bases matching TRBD2. With 6 bases clipped from V and 4 bases from J, the junction kept 5 bases outside the gene matches. Germline lookup yields CDR1 MNHNY and CDR2 SVGAGI (reference sequence). CDR3 length: 14 residues. The CDR3 DNA is TGTGCCAGCAGCCCAACTAGCGGGGTAGAGACCCAGTACTTC. Its translation: CASSPTSGVETQYF.

This clonotype has just a few counts. The V gene is TRBV27, the J gene TRBJ1-1, with D possibly TRBD1 on 5 matching bases. CDR1 and CDR2 (germline): MNHEY, SMNVEV (reference sequence). V lost 2 bases to trimming and J lost 8 bases, with 12 bases between them. The CDR3 extends over 13 amino acids. Written as DNA, the CDR3 is TGTGCCAGCAGTTTAGGGGGGAAAGCCGAAGCTTTCTTT. Its protein is CASSLGGKAEAFF.

This clonotype was seen a few times. The chain couples TRBV10-1 to TRBJ1-1; D gene ambiguous. The V and J ends lost 6 bases and 3 bases respectively, with 14 bases between them. The CDR3 loop spans 14 amino acids. Germline CDR1 and CDR2: WNHNN and SYGVQD (reference sequence). The chain's CDR3 is CASSYTLGHTEAFF. The CDR3 DNA reads as TGCGCCAGCAGCTACACGCTCGGTCACACTGAAGCTTTCTTT.

The chain carries TRBV5-3 and TRBJ1-1; weak D call: TRBD1 (5 bases). TRBV5-3 is treated as an ORF (open reading frame) with a function not yet certain. Trimming stripped 8 bases from V and 10 bases from J, with 21 bases between. The CDR3 runs 13 residues. CDR3: CASSPVTGQRAFF. CDR3 nucleotides: TGTGCCAGCAGCCCAGTTACGGGGCAGAGAGCTTTCTTT.

The chain employs TRBV7-9 and TRBJ2-5; D is unresolved. Germline V gives CDR1 SEHNR, CDR2 FQNEAQ (reference sequence). The V end lost 5 bases, the J end lost 1 base, and 17 bases lay between the germline ends. The length of the CDR3 is 16 residues. CDR3 sequence (DNA): TGTGCCAGCAGCCCTGGTATTTTACGATTCCAAGAGACCCAGTACTTC. It codes for CASSPGILRFQETQYF.

The chain recombines TRBV5-1 with TRBJ2-1, with TRBD2 matching over 15 bases. The germline V gene encodes CDR1 SGHRS and CDR2 YFSETQ. J gave up 3 bases and V 1 base, and 8 bases lay outside the gene matches. The CDR3 has 19 residues. CDR3 in amino acids: CASSLNRGLAGGIYNEQFF. The DNA of the CDR3 is TGCGCCAGCAGCTTGAACAGGGGACTAGCGGGGGGTATCTACAATGAGCAGTTCTTC.

This clonotype was detected a few times. The CDR3 loop reads CASSTSGGGETQYF. The CDR3 DNA reads TGTGCCAGTAGTACCAGCGGGGGAGGCGAGACCCAGTACTTC. The chain uses TRBV19 and TRBJ2-5; 8 positions match TRBD2. Germline V gives CDR1 LNHDA, CDR2 SQIVND (reference sequence). The CDR3 length is 14 residues. The V gene end was trimmed by 4 bases and the J gene end by 5 bases; junction bases not matched to a gene: 6.

This clonotype was detected ten times or more. The chain employs TRBV6-5 and TRBJ2-3, with D perhaps TRBD1 (5 bases). Per germline, CDR1 MNHEY and CDR2 SVGAGI. The CDR3 is 16 residues long. The V and J ends lost 2 bases and 6 bases respectively, with 18 bases between them. The chain's CDR3 is CASSYSVGQPRDTQYF. The CDR3 bases are TGTGCCAGCAGTTACAGTGTGGGGCAGCCGAGGGATACGCAGTATTTT.

This clonotype was seen only a few times. The rearrangement links TRBV10-3 to TRBJ1-1; TRBD1 agrees at 9 bases. With V trimmed by 7 bases and J by 7 bases, 7 bases remained unmatched. Germline V gene data show CDR1 as ENHRY and CDR2 as SYGVKD. This CDR3 is built from 13 residues. The CDR3 DNA is TGTGCCATCACCCCGGACAGGGGAAATGAAGCTTTCTTT. Encoded protein: CAITPDRGNEAFF.

This clonotype was detected a few times. The gene calls are TRBV7-6 and TRBJ1-2; 11 nucleotides line up with TRBD1. Trimming cost V 2 bases and J 7 bases; bases outside gene matches: 6. Germline V CDR1 and CDR2: SGHVS, FNYEAQ. The CDR3 totals 15 residues. For the CDR3, the DNA is TGTGCCAGCAGCTTATTTGGGACAGGGGGTAGTGGCTACACCTTC. This codes for CASSLFGTGGSGYTF.

This clonotype was seen a few times. The chain carries TRBV7-9 and TRBJ1-5; D gene unclear. The CDR3 extends over 14 amino acids. V shed 7 bases and J shed 2 bases, with 12 bases lying between them. CDR1 SEHNR and CDR2 FQNEAQ come from the germline V gene (reference sequence). The CDR3 nucleotides read TGTGCCAGCAACGACGCGGACGGCAATCAGCCCCAGCATTTT. Amino acid sequence: CASNDADGNQPQHF.

The CDR3 DNA follows: TGTGCCAGCAGCCGGGTGGGCACCGGGGAGCTGTTTTTT. Its protein product is CASSRVGTGELFF. This rearrangement joins TRBV6-5 to TRBJ2-2; D ambiguous. The CDR3 contains 13 residues. CDR1 MNHEY and CDR2 SVGAGI come from the germline V gene. With 6 bases removed from V and 4 bases from J, the gap between germline ends came to 9 bases.

The chain carries TRBV6-2 or TRBV6-3 and TRBJ2-7; 11 bases fit TRBD1. The V gene's germline CDR1 is MNHEY and CDR2 SVGEGT. This CDR3 has 15 amino acids. Germline trimming cut 4 bases from V and 6 bases from J; bases unmatched to any gene: 8. In nucleotides, the CDR3 is TGTGCCAGCAGTTTTTCTCTGGACAGGGGGCTCGAGCAGTACGTC. Encoded protein: CASSFSLDRGLEQYV.

This chain's CDR3 is CASSPLQETDLSGANVLTF. The CDR3 region has the DNA TGTGCCAGCAGTCCGCTACAGGAAACGGACCTCTCTGGGGCCAACGTCCTGACTTTC. The rearrangement uses TRBV6-1 and TRBJ2-6, with D possibly TRBD1 on 5 matching bases. CDR3 length equals 19 residues. V dropped 5 bases and J dropped 0 bases, with 20 bases sitting between them. In germline, CDR1 is MNHNS, CDR2 SASEGT.

This chain uses TRBV11-2 with TRBJ2-3, with D tentatively TRBD1 (5 bases). The V gene's germline CDR1 is SGHAT and CDR2 FQNNGV. This CDR3 has 16 residues. Trimming stripped 6 bases from V and 0 bases from J, with 16 bases between. The CDR3 protein is CASRFALGESTDTQYF. CDR3 in DNA: TGTGCCAGCAGATTTGCCTTAGGGGAAAGCACAGATACGCAGTATTTT.

As concerns this clonotype: This may arise from a read error, as a much more abundant clone is one base away. The V and J genes are TRBV7-9 and TRBJ2-3, with 9 bases that match TRBD1. Germline CDR1 and CDR2: SEHNR and FQNEAQ (reference sequence). This CDR3 comprises 17 residues. The CDR3 region has the DNA TGTGTCAGCAGCCCCCGCGCCCCGGGACAGGGCCCGTCTACGCAGTATTTT. It encodes CVSSPRAPGQGPSTQYF.

This clonotype was recorded a few times. The V call is TRBV5-1, the J call TRBJ2-5; TRBD1 matches at 7 bases. Trimming cost V 0 bases and J 1 base; bases outside gene matches: 3. Germline-derived CDR1 and CDR2 are SGHRS and YFSETQ. The CDR3 covers 15 residues. CDR3 loop: CASSLAGQLQETQYF. DNA for the CDR3: TGCGCCAGCAGCTTGGCGGGACAGCTCCAAGAGACCCAGTACTTC.

The V gene is TRBV4-3, the J gene TRBJ2-1; no firm D call. V lost 1 base, J lost 10 bases, and 17 bases lay in between. CDR1 and CDR2 (germline): LGHNA, YSLEER. The CDR3 extends over 15 amino acids. The CDR3: CASSQGRYPPREQFF. The DNA for the CDR3 is TGCGCCAGCAGCCAAGGGAGATACCCCCCCAGGGAGCAGTTCTTC.

Regarding this clonotype: A read error may explain this, as a much larger clone is one base away. The CDR3 end shows no conserved phenylalanine or tryptophan, and so a read error is likely. The rearrangement uses TRBV7-6 and TRBJ2-1, with D possibly called TRBD1 or TRBD2 (5 bases each). This CDR3 is built from 14 residues. Trimming took 4 bases from V and 10 from J, leaving 17 bases between them. Germline lookup yields CDR1 SGHVS and CDR2 FNYEAQ. The CDR3 loop reads CASSSAAGFGEQFY. For the CDR3, the DNA is TGTGCCAGCAGCTCAGCGGCAGGGTTTGGGGAGCAGTTCTAC.

Notes on this clonotype: Being one base from a much bigger clone, this may be a read error. The rearrangement uses TRBV7-6 and TRBJ2-3; D is perhaps TRBD1 or TRBD2 (6 bases each). The CDR3 contains 15 residues. CDR1 is SGHVS, CDR2 FNYEAQ, per germline. CDR3 DNA: TGTGCCAACAGCCCCGGGGGCGGATTCACAGATACGCAGTATTTT. It yields the protein CANSPGGGFTDTQYF.

This clonotype has more than one count but fewer than ten. This chain connects TRBV10-3 to TRBJ2-1, with D unclear. V was pared by 5 bases and J by 3 bases, with 5 bases between. Germline CDR1 reads ENHRY; CDR2 reads SYGVKD. This CDR3 has 12 residues. CDR3 region: CAISQDYNEQFF. The DNA for the CDR3 is TGTGCCATCAGTCAAGACTACAATGAGCAGTTCTTC.

The chain employs TRBV4-3 and TRBJ1-6; a possible D gene is TRBD1 (5 bases). Trimming removed 0 bases at V and 10 bases at J, with 13 bases between. CDR3 length equals 15 residues. From germline, CDR1 is LGHNA and CDR2 YSLEER. For the CDR3, the DNA is TGCGCCAGCAGCCAAGATGGAGCCCGGGGGTCACCCCTCCACTTT. Translating it yields CASSQDGARGSPLHF.

The count of this clonotype is one. This chain connects TRBV4-1 to TRBJ2-3; a weak D match, TRBD2 (6 bases). The CDR3 is made up of 12 amino acids. Germline V gene data show CDR1 as MGHRA and CDR2 as YSYEKL. Trimming removed 6 bases from V and 7 bases from J, with 11 bases in between. CDR3 in amino acids: CASSTGTHTQYF. CDR3 nucleotide sequence: TGCGCCAGCAGTACCGGGACTCATACGCAGTATTTT.

Points on this clonotype: This may be a read error: a much more frequent sequence differs by one nucleotide. The chain is built from TRBV6-1 and TRBJ1-1; a possible D gene is TRBD1 (5 bases). Germline V gene sequence: CDR1 MNHNS, CDR2 SASEGT. This CDR3 has 14 residues. V lost 7 bases, J lost 5 bases, and 17 bases lay in between. Written as DNA, the CDR3 is TGTGCCAGCATTGCCCCGGGGGGGGGGACTGAAGCTTTCTTT. Residues: CASIAPGGGTEAFF.

The chain couples TRBV7-2 to TRBJ2-7; 7 positions agree with TRBD1. V gave up 3 bases and J gave up 4 bases; unmatched junction bases: 6. Germline V gene sequence: CDR1 SGHTA, CDR2 FQGNSA. The CDR3 is made up of 14 amino acids. The CDR3 region is CASSFHDREYEQYF. The CDR3 DNA reads TGTGCCAGCAGCTTCCACGACAGGGAGTACGAGCAGTACTTC.

This clonotype has a handful of counts. The chain is built from TRBV6-6 and TRBJ1-1, with D hard to call. V gave up 0 bases and J gave up 4 bases, with 9 bases separating them. The CDR3 has 14 residues. Germline V gives CDR1 MNHNY, CDR2 SVGAGI (reference sequence). In nucleotides, the CDR3 is TGTGCCAGCAGTTACTCGGCCCCCCGCACTGAAGCTTTCTTT. This encodes CASSYSAPRTEAFF.

This chain links TRBV6-6 with TRBJ1-2, with D unresolved. This CDR3 comprises 13 residues. The germline V gene has CDR1 MNHNY and CDR2 SVGAGI (reference sequence). V was trimmed by 3 bases and J by 0 bases, leaving 5 bases between them. The chain's CDR3 is CASSYIPNYGYTF. CDR3 nucleotides: TGTGCCAGCAGTTATATCCCTAACTATGGCTACACCTTC.